These 2 T cell receptor beta chains were all obtained from the same sample, sequenced in a study of blood T cell repertoires in COVID-19. Data came from immunoSEQ multiplex PCR; TCRdb stores just in-frame clones and leaves some out. The sample lists around 100,000 clones, around four fifths occurring once. Material: peripheral blood. The receptors were sampled from a man in his fifties with active or convalescent COVID-19.

The V and J genes are TRBV7-2 and TRBJ2-3; 10 bases are a match to TRBD2. From germline, CDR1 is SGHTA and CDR2 FQGNSA. V shed 1 base and J 0 bases; nucleotides not matched to a gene: 1. The CDR3 is 16 amino acids. This CDR3 reads CASSLGLAGSTDTQYF. The CDR3 nucleotides are TGTGCCAGCAGCTTAGGACTAGCGGGCAGCACAGATACGCAGTATTTT.

The genes are TRBV30 and TRBJ2-3; TRBD1 aligns across 7 bases. The CDR3 runs 14 residues. The trim removed 0 bases at V and 6 bases at J, leaving 6 bases unmatched. Germline V gene lookup returns CDR1 GTSNPN and CDR2 SVGIG (reference sequence). The CDR3 sequence: CAWSVSGGWDTQYF. The CDR3 region has the DNA TGTGCCTGGAGTGTTTCAGGGGGATGGGATACGCAGTATTTT.